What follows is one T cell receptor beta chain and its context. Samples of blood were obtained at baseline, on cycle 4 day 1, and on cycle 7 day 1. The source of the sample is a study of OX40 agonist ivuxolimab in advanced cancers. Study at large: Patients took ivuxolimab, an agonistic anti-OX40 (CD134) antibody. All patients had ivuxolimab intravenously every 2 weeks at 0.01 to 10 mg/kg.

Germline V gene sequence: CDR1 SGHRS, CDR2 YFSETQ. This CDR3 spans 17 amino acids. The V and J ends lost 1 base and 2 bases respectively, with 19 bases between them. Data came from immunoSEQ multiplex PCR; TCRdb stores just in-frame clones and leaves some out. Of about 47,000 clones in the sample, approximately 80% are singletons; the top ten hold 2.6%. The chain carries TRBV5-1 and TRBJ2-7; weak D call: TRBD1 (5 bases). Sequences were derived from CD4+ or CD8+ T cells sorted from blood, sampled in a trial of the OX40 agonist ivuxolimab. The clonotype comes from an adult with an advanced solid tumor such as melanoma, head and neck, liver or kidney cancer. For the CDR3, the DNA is TGCGCCAGCAGCTTGACGGCAGGGCTCAAGGATACCTACGAGCAGTACTTC. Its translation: CASSLTAGLKDTYEQYF.